This TCR beta chain was sequenced in a study of tumor-infiltrating lymphocytes in primary liver carcinoma. Across the whole study: Every sample contained roughly 3.65 to 7.13 million productive TCRbeta reads, and these numbers were similar from one tissue type to another. Whole-study results and caveats: Tumor-adjacent and tumor-blood pairs shared less of their repertoires than tumor region pairs shared.

Starting material for RNA and DNA co-extraction consisted of roughly 19-34 mg of unsorted bulk tissue. From 400 to 550 ng total RNA, TCR beta cDNA was generated with a primer in the constant region. Generation of the TCR beta libraries relied on three nested multiplex PCR rounds using slightly modified ARM-PCR. Amplification in the first two PCR rounds was performed using TRBV1-TRBV30 forward primers and a C-beta reverse primer for 10 cycles each. TCRdb re-derived calls from the multiplex PCR reads in MiXCR, one entry per CDR3 protein. The repertoire holds 40,000 or so distinct CDR3 sequences, with 75% as singletons. The CDR3 has 18 residues. Of note for this clonotype: Its antigen is undetermined. A read error may explain this, as a much larger clone is one base away.

The sequence derives from a woman under 40 with primary liver carcinoma and hepatitis B virus infection. Sequenced sample: tumor-adjacent normal liver tissue. This chain uses TRBV21-1 with TRBJ2-7; the table's TRBD1 call for D was not verified on the DNA. TRBV21-1 is termed a pseudogene. The CDR3: CASSKVGQGCFRSYEQYF. As DNA, the CDR3 is TGTGCCAGCAGTAAGGTCGGACAGGGGTGCTTTAGATCCTACGAGCAGTACTTC.